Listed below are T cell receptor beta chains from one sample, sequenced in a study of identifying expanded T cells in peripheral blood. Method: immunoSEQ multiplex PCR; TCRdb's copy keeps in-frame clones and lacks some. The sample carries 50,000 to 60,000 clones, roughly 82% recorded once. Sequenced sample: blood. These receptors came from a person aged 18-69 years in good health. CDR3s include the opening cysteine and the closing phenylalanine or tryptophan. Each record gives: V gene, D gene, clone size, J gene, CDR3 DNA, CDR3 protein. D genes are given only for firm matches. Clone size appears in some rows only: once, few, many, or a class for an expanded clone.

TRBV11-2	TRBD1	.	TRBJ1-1	TGTGCCAGCAGCTTGGCCAGGGGGCTCGGCACTGAAGCTTTCTTT	CASSLARGLGTEAFF
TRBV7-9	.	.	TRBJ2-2	TGTGCCAGCAGCCCTCCAGAAGGACATCCCAAGGGCACCGGGGAGCTGTTTTTT	CASSPPEGHPKGTGELFF
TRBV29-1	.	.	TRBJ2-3	TGCAGCGTTGAGGGCCGTGCCCAAGATACGCAGTATTTT	CSVEGRAQDTQYF
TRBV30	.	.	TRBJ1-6	TGTGCCTGGGCAGCCCTTTATAATTCACCCCTCCACTTT	CAWAALYNSPLHF
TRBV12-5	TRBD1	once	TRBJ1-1	TGTGCTAGTGCCCTGGACAGGGGGGGGACTGAAGCTTTCTTT	CASALDRGGTEAFF
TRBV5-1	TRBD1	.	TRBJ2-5	TGCGCCAGCAGCTGGGGACAGGGAGGAGAGACCCAGTACTTC	CASSWGQGGETQYF
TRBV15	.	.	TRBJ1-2	TGTGCCACCAGCAGCCCCCAGGAAGGAGTAGGAGGCTACACCTTC	CATSSPQEGVGGYTF
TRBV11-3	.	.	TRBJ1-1	TGTGCCAGCAGCTTAGATCCTCGGATTCCGAGCACTGAAGCTTTCTTT	CASSLDPRIPSTEAFF
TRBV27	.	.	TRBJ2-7	TGTGCCAGCAGTTCGGCTTCAAGGGGATTTACCTACGAGCAGTACTTC	CASSSASRGFTYEQYF
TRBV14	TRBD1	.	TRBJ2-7	TGTGCCAGCAGCCTAAGACAGGGGAGGTCCTACGAGCAGTACTTC	CASSLRQGRSYEQYF
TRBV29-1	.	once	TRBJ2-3	TGCAGCGTTGAACAAGAGACAGGTGTGGAGGATACGCAGTATTTT	CSVEQETGVEDTQYF
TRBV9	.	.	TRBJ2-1	TGTGCCAGCAGCGTTATACTGGGTGGTGAGCAGTTCTTC	CASSVILGGEQFF
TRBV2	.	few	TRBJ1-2	TGTGCCAGCAGTGAGCAGACCGCCGGAGGCTACACCTTC	CASSEQTAGGYTF
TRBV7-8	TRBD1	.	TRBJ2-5	TGTGCCAGCAGCCTCCGGGACAGGGGGTGGGAGACCCAGTACTTC	CASSLRDRGWETQYF
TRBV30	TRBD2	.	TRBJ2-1	TGTGCCTGGAGTCCGGTTCTAGCGGGACTTTACAATGAGCAGTTCTTC	CAWSPVLAGLYNEQFF
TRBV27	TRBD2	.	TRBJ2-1	TGTGCCAGCAGGCTAGCGGGAGCGAATTACAATGAGCAGTTCTTC	CASRLAGANYNEQFF
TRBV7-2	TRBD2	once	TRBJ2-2	TGTGCCAGCAGCGGAGAGGGAGGGAGGGGACCCGGGGAGCTGTTTTTT	CASSGEGGRGPGELFF
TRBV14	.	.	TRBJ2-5	TGTGCCAGCAGCCAGCTAACAGGTTATCAAGAGACCCAGTACTTC	CASSQLTGYQETQYF
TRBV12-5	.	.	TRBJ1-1	TGTGCTAGTGGTTTAGTGGGGAGAACTGAAGCTTTCTTT	CASGLVGRTEAFF
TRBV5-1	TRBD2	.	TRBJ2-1	TGCGCCAGCAGCCGCGCCAGCGGGGGGGCCTATGAGCAGTTCTTC	CASSRASGGAYEQFF
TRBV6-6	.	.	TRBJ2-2	TGTGCCAGCAGAGAGACACGAGGAAACACCGGGGAGCTGTTTTTT	CASRETRGNTGELFF
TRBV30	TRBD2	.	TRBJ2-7	TGTGCCTGGGCCAGAGCGGGAGGTAGCTCCTACGAGCAGTACTTC	CAWARAGGSSYEQYF
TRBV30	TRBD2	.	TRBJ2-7	TGTGCCTGGCGACCGTCGGGACCGACGGGACTAGCGGGAACAATTCTTAAGTACGAGCAGTACTTC	CAWRPSGPTGLAGTILKYEQYF
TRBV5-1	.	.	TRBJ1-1	TGCGCCAGCAGCCAAGGAGGTTCAAACACTGAAGCTTTCTTT	CASSQGGSNTEAFF
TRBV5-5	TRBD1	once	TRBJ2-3	TGTGCCAGCAGCTTCGCAGGGGGCGCAGATACGCAGTATTTT	CASSFAGGADTQYF
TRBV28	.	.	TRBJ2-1	TGTGCCAGCAGTCGGGGGTCGGATTACAATGAGCAGTTCTTC	CASSRGSDYNEQFF
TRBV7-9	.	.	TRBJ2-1	TGTGCCAGCAGCCTATATAAGGGGTCCTCCTACAATGAGCAGTTCTTC	CASSLYKGSSYNEQFF
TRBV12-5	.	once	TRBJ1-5	TGTGCTAGTGGTTTGGGCCCCGGGAATCAGCCCCAGCATTTT	CASGLGPGNQPQHF
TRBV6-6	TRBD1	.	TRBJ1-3	TGTGCCAGCAGACAGACAGGGGTCGTCTCTGGAAACACCATATATTTT	CASRQTGVVSGNTIYF
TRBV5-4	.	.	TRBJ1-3	TGTGCCAGCAGCTTGGACAGAAGCTCTGGAAACACCATATATTTT	CASSLDRSSGNTIYF
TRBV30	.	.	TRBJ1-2	TGTGCCTGGAGTAGGGACCTATATGGCTACACCTTC	CAWSRDLYGYTF
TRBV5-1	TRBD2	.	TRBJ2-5	TGCGCCAGCAGCTTGAGGAGCGGGGGCCACGGAGAGACCCAGTACTTC	CASSLRSGGHGETQYF
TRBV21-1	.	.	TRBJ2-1	TGTGCCAGCAGCCCCGAGGATAGCGGCACCTACAATGAGCAGTTCTTC	CASSPEDSGTYNEQFF
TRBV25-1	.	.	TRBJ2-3	TGTGCCAGCAGTGAAGAGGCTAGCACAGATACGCAGTATTTT	CASSEEASTDTQYF
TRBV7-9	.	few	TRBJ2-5	TGTGCCAGCAGCTTGTGGGGGCGCGCTCCAGAGACCCAGTACTTC	CASSLWGRAPETQYF
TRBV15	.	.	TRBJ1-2	TGTGCCACCAGCGAGGAAAACTCGATTTATGGCTACACCTTC	CATSEENSIYGYTF
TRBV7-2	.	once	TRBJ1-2	TGTGCCAGCAGCTCCGGGGGAGGGCTTAACTATGGCTACACCTTC	CASSSGGGLNYGYTF